What follows are 30 T cell receptor beta chains derived from one specimen sequenced in a study of beta chain features in type 1 diabetes. Study observations and caveats: Shortening that was moderate but significant affected the TCRB CDR3s of Type 1 diabetes patients in all four CD4+ subsets.

Since all of the isolated RNA was reverse transcribed, expressed TCRB transcripts were what got sequenced. Profiled with immunoSEQ multiplex PCR; TCRdb holds only in-frame clones, not every one. The table records about 340,000 clones, 7% to 10% of them present only once. These receptors have no known antigen. Sequenced sample: central memory CD4+ T cells from blood. The receptors stem from a man aged 25-45 years with type 1 diabetes.

This clone turned up a few times. The gene calls are TRBV6-5 and TRBJ2-3, with 7 bases fitting TRBD1. Germline V lookup: CDR1 MNHEY, CDR2 SVGAGI. Germline trimming cut 6 bases from V and 11 bases from J; bases unmatched to any gene: 14. The CDR3 contains 14 residues. In DNA, the CDR3 is TGTGCCAGCAGACCCGGGACAGAGCCGTCGGGGCAGTATTTT. Its translation is CASRPGTEPSGQYF.

This clone was counted between two and nine times. The chain joins TRBV2 to TRBJ2-7; D unclear. Trimming removed 5 bases from V and 3 bases from J, with 11 bases in between. The germline gives CDR1 SNHLY, CDR2 FYNNEI. The CDR3 loop spans 13 amino acids. CDR3 protein: CASSSAIYYEQYF. The CDR3 coding sequence is TGTGCCAGCAGTAGCGCGATCTACTACGAGCAGTACTTC.

Details on this clone: The sample contains more than one DNA sequence encoding this CDR3. The chain is built from TRBV5-1 and TRBJ1-1; D might be TRBD1 (6 bases). This CDR3 spans 14 amino acids. V dropped 3 bases and J dropped 1 base, with 10 bases sitting between them. The germline V gene has CDR1 SGHRS and CDR2 YFSETQ. In DNA, the CDR3 is TGCGCCAGCAGCTCGGGACAACCGAACACTGAAGCTTTCTTT. This translates into CASSSGQPNTEAFF.

This clone was recorded a few times. The chain is built from TRBV14 and TRBJ1-1, with D possibly matching TRBD1 (5 bases). V was clipped by 3 bases and J by 1 base, with 12 bases between them. Germline CDR1 reads SGHDN; CDR2 reads FVKESK. CDR3 length: 15 amino acids. CDR3 in DNA: TGTGCCAGCAGCCACCTCATTACAGGGAACACTGAAGCTTTCTTT. Residues: CASSHLITGNTEAFF.

Worth noting for this clone: Additional DNA sequences in this sample encode the identical CDR3. The V and J genes are TRBV5-1 and TRBJ2-6; TRBD1 might be the D (5 bases). This CDR3 has 18 amino acids. Trimming pared 5 bases from V and 0 bases from J, leaving 18 bases between. Germline CDR1 reads SGHRS; CDR2 reads YFSETQ. Here the CDR3 reads CASSQVTGRLSGANVLTF. The CDR3 bases are TGCGCCAGCAGTCAAGTCACAGGAAGGCTCTCTGGGGCCAACGTCCTGACTTTC.

The chain couples TRBV5-1 to TRBJ2-1; 9 bases agree with TRBD1. The germline CDR1 and CDR2 sequences are SGHRS and YFSETQ. CDR3 length equals 15 residues. V gave up 4 bases and J gave up 5 bases; unmatched junction bases: 7. This chain's CDR3 is CASSQQGALNNEQFF. In DNA, the CDR3 is TGCGCCAGCAGCCAACAGGGGGCGCTTAACAATGAGCAGTTCTTC.

The rearrangement uses TRBV5-1 and TRBJ2-5; tentative D call: TRBD1 (6 bases). This CDR3 is 16 amino acids long. In germline, CDR1 is SGHRS, CDR2 YFSETQ. Trimming shortened V by 0 bases and J by 4 bases, and 16 bases separated the two germline ends. CDR3 bases: TGCGCCAGCAGCTTGGCCGTAGATGGGGGCCCAGAGACCCAGTACTTC. Its translation is CASSLAVDGGPETQYF.

The chain is built from TRBV5-6 and TRBJ2-4, with a tentative D call TRBD1 (6 bases). The CDR3 runs to 15 residues. V was pared by 1 base and J by 4 bases, with 12 bases between. Germline V gives CDR1 SGHDT, CDR2 YYEEEE. As DNA, the CDR3 is TGTGCCAGCAGCTTGTTGTCAGGGGTTAAAAACATTCAGTACTTC. Protein: CASSLLSGVKNIQYF.

This clone turned up a few times. The rearrangement links TRBV15 to TRBJ1-6; TRBD1 might be the D (5 bases). The CDR3 consists of 15 residues. Between the trimmed V and J ends, which lost 0 bases and 8 bases, there was a span of 11 bases. Germline V lookup: CDR1 LNHNV, CDR2 YYDKDF (reference sequence). The CDR3 DNA follows: TGTGCCACCAGCAGAGATCGGCAGGGCCATTCACCCCTCCACTTT. Protein product: CATSRDRQGHSPLHF.

The J gene is TRBJ1-2, the V gene TRBV7-2, with a possible D match to TRBD1 (5 bases). The CDR3 is 15 residues long. Per germline, CDR1 SGHTA and CDR2 FQGNSA. The germline V and J ends were trimmed by 1 base and 6 bases, with 15 bases remaining between them. The CDR3 DNA sequence: TGTGCCAGCAGCTTAGTGGGGACGGACTCTCATGGCTACACCTTC. Its protein product is CASSLVGTDSHGYTF.

This clone was counted between two and nine times. The rearrangement joins TRBV5-1 to TRBJ2-1; possibly TRBD2 for D (5 bases). The CDR3 runs 14 residues. The germline V gene has CDR1 SGHRS and CDR2 YFSETQ. V lost 0 bases and J lost 4, with 8 bases in between. CDR3 DNA sequence: TGCGCCAGCAGCTTGGCGGGGATGTACAATGAGCAGTTCTTC. Translated, it gives CASSLAGMYNEQFF.

V gene TRBV7-2 combines with J gene TRBJ2-5, with D tentatively TRBD2 (5 bases). This CDR3 has 13 residues. Germline V gene sequence: CDR1 SGHTA, CDR2 FQGNSA. Trimming stripped 4 bases from V and 4 bases from J, with 10 bases between. The CDR3 DNA is TGTGCCAGCAGCTCTCGACTACTAGAGACCCAGTACTTC. Amino acids: CASSSRLLETQYF.

A few counts support this clone. V usage is TRBV25-1 and J usage is TRBJ2-6, with 11 positions matching TRBD1. V was pared by 6 bases and J by 4 bases, with 8 bases of the junction left unmatched. This CDR3 spans 17 amino acids. CDR1 and CDR2 (germline): MGHDK, SYGVNS. CDR3 sequence reads: CASRRGTGGSGANVLTF. The CDR3 nucleotides are TGTGCCAGCAGACGTGGGACAGGGGGGTCCGGGGCCAACGTCCTGACTTTC. Drawing the rest from reference TRBV25-1 and TRBJ2-6, the complete variable domain is EADIYQTPRYLVIGTGKKITLECSQTMGHDKMYWYQQDPGMELHLIHYSYGVNSTEKGDLSSESTVSRIRTEHFPLTLESARPSHTSQYLCASRRGTGGSGANVLTFGAGSRLTVL.

The table lists this clone with many counts. The chain is built from TRBV21-1 and TRBJ2-7; the listed D gene, TRBD1, was not tested against the DNA. TRBV21-1 is reported as a pseudogene. CDR3 length equals 16 residues. CDR3 sequence: CASSKVVQGARVEQYF. In DNA form, the CDR3 reads TGTGCCAGCAGCAAAGTGGTACAGGGGGCGCGAGTCGAGCAGTACTTC.

The rearrangement joins TRBV29-1 to TRBJ2-6; D unclear. The V and J ends lost 6 bases and 5 bases respectively, with 14 bases between them. The germline V gene encodes CDR1 SQVTM and CDR2 ANQGSEA. The CDR3 totals 14 residues. CDR3 in amino acids: CSVNWAGRANVLTF. The CDR3 coding sequence is TGCAGCGTCAATTGGGCCGGACGGGCCAACGTCCTGACTTTC.

This rearrangement joins TRBV2 to TRBJ1-1, with TRBD1 identical over 7 bases. The CDR3 length is 15 residues. V lost 5 bases to trimming and J lost 1 base; unmatched junction nucleotides: 7. Germline V CDR1 and CDR2: SNHLY, FYNNEI. CDR3 loop: CASSLTGAENTEAFF. The CDR3 bases are TGTGCCAGCAGTCTTACAGGGGCGGAGAACACTGAAGCTTTCTTT.

The rearrangement links TRBV5-6 to TRBJ1-2; D not certain. This CDR3 has 13 amino acids. The germline V gene encodes CDR1 SGHDT and CDR2 YYEEEE. The germline V and J ends were trimmed by 5 bases and 4 bases, with 12 bases remaining between them. The DNA for the CDR3 is TGTGCCAGCAGTCTCGGACGGACCTATGGCTACACCTTC. Encoded protein: CASSLGRTYGYTF.

This clone appeared a few times. Within the sample, other DNA sequences also encode this same CDR3. This chain uses TRBV11-2 with TRBJ2-1; possible D gene TRBD2, 5 bases. From germline, CDR1 is SGHAT and CDR2 FQNNGV. CDR3 length: 13 residues. The V end was cut by 2 bases, the J end by 7 bases, with 9 bases between. CDR3 coding DNA: TGTGCCAGCAGCTTAAGGGAGAGTAATGAGCAGTTCTTC. Translating it yields CASSLRESNEQFF.

V is TRBV7-8 and J is TRBJ2-7; possibly TRBD1 for D (5 bases). The V end lost 4 bases, the J end lost 3 bases, and 10 bases lay between the germline ends. This CDR3 is built from 13 residues. Germline values: CDR1 SGHVS, CDR2 FQNEAQ. DNA for the CDR3: TGTGCCAGCAGCTCCGGACACGGCTACGAGCAGTACTTC. Its translation: CASSSGHGYEQYF.

The chain recombines TRBV18 with TRBJ1-3; possibly TRBD1 for D (5 bases). The V end lost 2 bases, the J end lost 4 bases, and 15 bases lay between the germline ends. The CDR3 is made up of 16 amino acids. CDR1 and CDR2 from the germline V gene are KGHSH and LQKENI. The CDR3 sequence is CASSPSSGGAGNTIYF. In DNA, the CDR3 is TGTGCCAGCTCACCATCGTCCGGGGGAGCAGGAAACACCATATATTTT.

The chain combines TRBV6-6 with TRBJ2-1; D gene ambiguous. Trimming stripped 5 bases from V and 6 bases from J, with 17 bases between. Germline CDR1 and CDR2: MNHNY and SVGAGI (reference sequence). There are 15 residues in the CDR3. CDR3 in amino acids: CASSTPRSSGNEQFF. The CDR3 nucleotides read TGTGCCAGCAGTACTCCTAGGTCATCGGGCAATGAGCAGTTCTTC.

This clone has at least ten counts. The chain uses TRBV4-1 and TRBJ2-6, with a possible D match to TRBD2 (6 bases). V was cut by 4 bases and J by 2 bases, with 12 bases left in between. Per germline, CDR1 MGHRA and CDR2 YSYEKL. CDR3 length: 16 amino acids. The CDR3 region has the DNA TGCGCCAGCAGCCTCATGGAGGGAACTGGGGCCAACGTCCTGACTTTC. This codes for CASSLMEGTGANVLTF.

J is TRBJ2-6 and V is TRBV18; 7 nucleotides match TRBD1. CDR3 length: 16 residues. V was clipped by 1 base and J by 0 bases; unmatched bases: 0. Germline CDR1 is KGHSH and CDR2 is LQKENI. The CDR3: CASSPRTGSGANVLTF. Written as DNA, the CDR3 is TGTGCCAGCTCACCACGGACAGGCTCTGGGGCCAACGTCCTGACTTTC.

The chain is built from TRBV7-9 and TRBJ2-3; 8 bases line up with TRBD2. Looked up from germline, CDR1 is SEHNR and CDR2 is FQNEAQ (reference sequence). This CDR3 comprises 13 residues. V was pared by 4 bases and J by 9 bases, with 6 bases of the junction left unmatched. CDR3 sequence reads: CASSSGPGGTQYF. In nucleotides, the CDR3 is TGTGCCAGCAGCTCGGGGCCGGGAGGGACGCAGTATTTT. Filled out from reference TRBV7-9 and TRBJ2-3, the complete variable domain reads DTGVSQNPRHKITKRGQNVTFRCDPISEHNRLYWYRQTLGQGPEFLTYFQNEAQLEKSRLLSDRFSAERPKGSFSTLEIQRTEQGDSAMYLCASSSGPGGTQYFGPGTRLTVL.

In its sample, this clone was seen many times. The sample has other DNA sequences that encode this CDR3 too. The chain couples TRBV5-1 to TRBJ1-4, with 7 bases lining up with TRBD1. Germline V gene lookup returns CDR1 SGHRS and CDR2 YFSETQ. V lost 7 bases, J lost 4 bases, and 7 bases stayed unmatched. This CDR3 is 14 amino acids long. CDR3 region: CASGLTGDNEKLFF. The DNA of the CDR3 is TGCGCCAGCGGCCTAACAGGGGATAATGAAAAACTGTTTTTT.

The gene calls are TRBV5-8 and TRBJ2-7; 7 nucleotides agree with TRBD2. This CDR3 is 15 amino acids long. V shed 3 bases and J 1 base; nucleotides not matched to a gene: 7. CDR1 is SGHTS, CDR2 YDEGEE, per germline. The CDR3: CASSSRLATSYEQYF. The CDR3 DNA is TGTGCCAGCAGCTCCCGACTAGCCACTTCCTACGAGCAGTACTTC.

This clone turned up a few times. CDR3 sequence: CSVGLGISREQYF. CDR3 nucleotides: TGCAGCGTTGGGTTGGGGATATCGCGCGAGCAGTACTTC. V is TRBV29-1 and J is TRBJ2-7, with no clear D. Germline V gene data show CDR1 as SQVTM and CDR2 as ANQGSEA. Trimming took 4 bases from V and 6 from J, leaving 16 bases between them. This CDR3 is 13 amino acids long.

This clone turned up a few times. The chain has TRBV11-2 and TRBJ2-6, with unresolved D. The CDR3 has 15 residues. Germline lookup yields CDR1 SGHAT and CDR2 FQNNGV. Deletions cut 2 bases from V and 0 bases from J, with 5 bases between. The CDR3 loop is CASSLIFSGANVLTF. The DNA for the CDR3 is TGTGCCAGCAGCTTAATTTTCTCTGGGGCCAACGTCCTGACTTTC.

In DNA form, the CDR3 reads TGCGCCAGCAGCGGGGGACTAGCGGGTGACTCGGAGACCCAGTACTTC. It is translated as CASSGGLAGDSETQYF. The chain is built from TRBV5-1 and TRBJ2-5; 12 bases agree with TRBD2. Per germline, CDR1 SGHRS and CDR2 YFSETQ. Trimming at V came to 4 bases and at J to 5 bases, leaving 9 bases not matched to a gene. The CDR3 contains 16 residues.

The J gene is TRBJ1-4, the V gene TRBV27, with 12 nucleotides matching TRBD1. The CDR3 consists of 14 residues. V was clipped by 6 bases and J by 6 bases; unmatched bases: 2. CDR1 and CDR2 (germline): MNHEY, SMNVEV (reference sequence). CDR3 sequence: CASRGQGADEKLFF. CDR3 nucleotides: TGTGCCAGCAGGGGACAGGGGGCTGATGAAAAACTGTTTTTT.